The text below deals with one T cell receptor (beta chain). A read error may be the cause here, since a much bigger clone is one base away. A read error is likely, as this CDR3 ends without the conserved phenylalanine or tryptophan. This CDR3 contains 17 residues. Unmatched junction bases numbered 11, after V lost 3 bases and J lost 3 bases. Germline values: CDR1 KGHSH, CDR2 LQKENI. This specimen comes from a study of regulatory T cells in long-lasting Graves disease. Regarding time point: newly diagnosed GD, antithyroid drugs for less than 3 months. Scientists built the TCR library using RNA that was extracted from PBMCs. For TCR beta, libraries came from iRepertoire HTBI primers and Arm-PCR of CDR3 regions. MiXCR, applied by TCRdb to the multiplex PCR reads, yields one record per CDR3 protein. The sample yields 250,000 or so distinct CDR3 sequences, about 17% seen once. The sample was also linked to a second study, of T cells in Graves' hyperthyroidism and ophthalmopathy.

The sample here was peripheral blood mononuclear cells (PBMCs), taken at new diagnosis, from a patient treated with antithyroid drugs. This sequence joins TRBV18 and TRBJ2-7; 10 bases agree with TRBD1. This receptor was taken from a woman between 25 and 40 years old with Graves disease. The CDR3 bases are TGTGCCAGCTCACCGGGCTTGGCGGGACAGGGGAACTACGAGCAGTACTCC. Its translation: CASSPGLAGQGNYEQYS.